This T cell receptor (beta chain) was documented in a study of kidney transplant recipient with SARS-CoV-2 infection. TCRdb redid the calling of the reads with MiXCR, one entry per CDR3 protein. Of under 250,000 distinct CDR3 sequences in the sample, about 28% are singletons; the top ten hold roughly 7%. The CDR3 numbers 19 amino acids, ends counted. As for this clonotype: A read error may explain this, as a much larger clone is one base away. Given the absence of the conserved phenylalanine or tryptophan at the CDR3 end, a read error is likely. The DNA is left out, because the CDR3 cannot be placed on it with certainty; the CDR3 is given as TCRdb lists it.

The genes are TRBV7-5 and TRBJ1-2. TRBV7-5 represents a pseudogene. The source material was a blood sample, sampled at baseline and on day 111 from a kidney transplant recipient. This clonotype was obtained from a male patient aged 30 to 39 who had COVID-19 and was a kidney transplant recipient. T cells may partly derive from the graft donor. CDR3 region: CISVPEGNGEVGKTYGYTL.